The rows below give T cell receptor beta chains drawn from one sample of a study of cytomegalovirus exposure and HLA in healthy donors. Assay: immunoSEQ multiplex PCR; the TCRdb copy retains only in-frame clones and omits some. The table shows tens of thousands of clones, with 55% to 75% occurring only once. Sequencing input: PBMCs. These receptors were taken from a woman aged 45-65 years in good health and CMV-seropositive. Both conserved end residues are part of each CDR3. The D gene is left open where the match is weak. Clone sizes are given selectively: once, few, many, or a class where the clone is expanded.

D	V	J	size	DNA	CDR3
NA	TRBV27	TRBJ2-5	NA	TGTGCCAGCAGCCCAACGGGGGTCGAGACCCAGTACTTC	CASSPTGVETQYF
TRBD2	TRBV4-3	TRBJ2-7	NA	TGCGCCAGCAGCCTAGGACATGCGGCGGGAGGGCCGGGCGAGCAGTACTTC	CASSLGHAAGGPGEQYF
TRBD1	TRBV5-1	TRBJ2-7	once	TGCGCCAGCAACCCCGGACAGGGGGCTTCTCGATTCCCCTACGAGCAGTACTTC	CASNPGQGASRFPYEQYF
NA	TRBV18	TRBJ1-2	NA	TGTGCCAGCTCACCGCTGGGCGGGATCTCCGGATCCTATAACTATGGCTACACCTTC	CASSPLGGISGSYNYGYTF
TRBD1	TRBV7-6	TRBJ2-2	NA	TGTGCCAGCAGCTTATCGGGACAGCCGACCGGGGAGCTGTTTTTT	CASSLSGQPTGELFF
NA	TRBV4-3	TRBJ1-2	NA	TGCGCCAGCAGCCAAAGGAGGGCCGCAGGAGGCTACACCTTC	CASSQRRAAGGYTF
NA	TRBV21-1	TRBJ1-1	few	TGTGCCAGCAGCGGCCGATACAGGGATCACACTGAAGCTTTCTTT	CASSGRYRDHTEAFF
TRBD1	TRBV6-1	TRBJ1-6	NA	TGTGCCGCAGGGGGTAGTCGCAATTCACCCCTCCACTTT	CAAGGSRNSPLHF
TRBD2	TRBV11-2	TRBJ2-4	NA	TGTGCCAGCAGCCCGACTAGCGGGGACATTCAGTACTTC	CASSPTSGDIQYF
NA	TRBV28	TRBJ2-7	NA	TGTGCCAGCAGTGTCCTCCACGGAGGAACCTACGAGCAGTACTTC	CASSVLHGGTYEQYF
TRBD2	TRBV18	TRBJ2-3	NA	TGTGCCAGCTCACCACCTAACGGCGGGAGAGGAGATACGCAGTATTTT	CASSPPNGGRGDTQYF
TRBD2	TRBV15	TRBJ2-5	NA	TGTGCCACCAGCAGGGGACTAGCGGTGGAGACCCAGTACTTC	CATSRGLAVETQYF
NA	TRBV10-2	TRBJ2-2	few	TGCGCCAGCAGGCTGAAAGGGGGGGGGTACACCGGGGAGCTGTTTTTT	CASRLKGGGYTGELFF
NA	TRBV18	TRBJ2-1	NA	TGTGCCAGCTCACCTCAGGGGGGTTATAATGAGCAGTTCTTC	CASSPQGGYNEQFF
TRBD2	TRBV5-1	TRBJ2-1	NA	TGCGCCAGCAGCTTGGTGGCAGGACTAGCGGGAGGAGAGCAGTTCTTC	CASSLVAGLAGGEQFF
TRBD2	TRBV5-1	TRBJ2-3	once	TGCGCCAGCAGCTTGGCCCTACTTAGCGGGAGCTCGGCAGATACGCAGTATTTT	CASSLALLSGSSADTQYF
TRBD1	TRBV10-3	TRBJ1-2	NA	TGTGCCATCAGTGACACCGGGACAGGTTATGGCTACACCTTC	CAISDTGTGYGYTF
TRBD2	TRBV5-6	TRBJ2-7	NA	TGTGCCAGCAGCTTAACTAGCGGGAGGACGTTCTACGAGCAGTACTTC	CASSLTSGRTFYEQYF
TRBD1	TRBV5-1	TRBJ2-3	NA	TGCGCCAGCAGCTTGCAGGGGGCGGCAGATACGCAGTATTTT	CASSLQGAADTQYF
NA	TRBV10-3	TRBJ2-2	few	TGTGCCATCAGTGTTGGAGTTTCCGGGGAGCTGTTTTTT	CAISVGVSGELFF
NA	TRBV6-1	TRBJ1-5	NA	TGTGCCAGCAGTGAAGGCAGGGTAGGGAATCAGCCCCAGCATTTT	CASSEGRVGNQPQHF
TRBD1	TRBV25-1	TRBJ1-1	NA	TGTGCCAGCTCCGGGACAGGGGATACTGAAGCTTTCTTT	CASSGTGDTEAFF
TRBD2	TRBV28	TRBJ2-7	NA	TGTGCCAGCAGTTTGAGTAGCGGGAGTGTGAACGAGCAGTACTTC	CASSLSSGSVNEQYF
TRBD2	TRBV6-1	TRBJ2-7	NA	TGTGCCAGCTATGGGGGGACTAGCGGTGTTCGTCGGGACTTC	CASYGGTSGVRRDF
NA	TRBV2	TRBJ2-3	NA	TGTGCCAGCAGTGAAGGTTCGGTCACAGATACGCAGTATTTT	CASSEGSVTDTQYF
NA	TRBV5-6	TRBJ2-7	NA	TGTGCCAGCAGCTCCGGGATCCCTAACGAGCAGTACTTC	CASSSGIPNEQYF